This TCR beta chain was recorded in a study of blood T cell repertoires in COVID-19. In the study overall: Donors in the United States, Italy and Spain gave samples during acute or convalescent COVID-19. T cells, B-cell-depleted T cells, or PBMCs supplied cDNA or gDNA.

V was cut by 2 bases and J by 2 bases, with 4 bases left in between. Looked up from germline, CDR1 is SQVTM and CDR2 is ANQGSEA. The CDR3 is 11 residues long. As originally analysed: Nucleated cell counts were estimated from reference gene primer amplification. Clones were sequenced by immunoSEQ multiplex PCR, and TCRdb holds only the in-frame ones, with some missing. That table gives V, J and clone size, and the DNA gave D and trimming. The data contain 35,000 to 45,000 clones, 78% of them singletons. Source material: peripheral blood. The chain combines TRBV29-1 with TRBJ2-7; no clear D gene. The sequence was obtained from a man between 60 and 70 years old with acute or convalescent COVID-19. The CDR3 reads CSVESAYEQYF. DNA of the CDR3: TGCAGCGTTGAATCTGCCTACGAGCAGTACTTC.